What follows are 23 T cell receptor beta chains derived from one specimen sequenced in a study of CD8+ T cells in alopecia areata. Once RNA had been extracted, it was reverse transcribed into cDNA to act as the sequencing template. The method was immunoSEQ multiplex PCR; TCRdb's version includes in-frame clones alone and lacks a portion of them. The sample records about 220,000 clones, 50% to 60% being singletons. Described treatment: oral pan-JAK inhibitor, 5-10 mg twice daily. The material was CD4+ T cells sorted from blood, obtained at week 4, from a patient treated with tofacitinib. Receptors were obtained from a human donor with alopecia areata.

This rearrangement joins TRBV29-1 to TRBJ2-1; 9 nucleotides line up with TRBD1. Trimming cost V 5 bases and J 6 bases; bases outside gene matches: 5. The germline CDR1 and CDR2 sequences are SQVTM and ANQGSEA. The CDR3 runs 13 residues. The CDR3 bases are TGCAGCGTTTGGGGACAGGGTGGCAATGAGCAGTTCTTC. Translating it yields CSVWGQGGNEQFF.

The CDR3 bases are TGTGCCAGCAGTTACGGGGGGGGAACCCTCACAGATACGCAGTATTTT. Encoded protein: CASSYGGGTLTDTQYF. The gene calls are TRBV6-5 and TRBJ2-3; 7 bases align to TRBD2. V shed 2 bases and J 2 bases; nucleotides not matched to a gene: 7. In germline, CDR1 is MNHEY, CDR2 SVGAGI. This CDR3 has 16 residues.

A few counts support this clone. CDR3 loop: CAISDTDTQYF. The DNA for the CDR3 is TGTGCCATCAGCGACACAGATACGCAGTATTTT. The chain links TRBV10-3 to TRBJ2-3; no reliable D call. This CDR3 region has 11 residues. Germline V gene sequence: CDR1 ENHRY, CDR2 SYGVKD. Trimming removed 6 bases at V and 2 bases at J, with 3 bases between.

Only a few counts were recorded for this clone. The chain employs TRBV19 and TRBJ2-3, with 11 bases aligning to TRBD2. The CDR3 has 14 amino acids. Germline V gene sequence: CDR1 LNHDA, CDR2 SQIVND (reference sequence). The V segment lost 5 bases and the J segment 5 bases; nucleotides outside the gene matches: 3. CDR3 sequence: CASSLGLAVDTQYF. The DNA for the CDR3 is TGTGCCAGTAGTTTGGGACTAGCGGTAGATACGCAGTATTTT. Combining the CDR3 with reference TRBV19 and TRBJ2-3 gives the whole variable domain DGGITQSPKYLFRKEGQNVTLSCEQNLNHDAMYWYRQDPGQGLRLIYYSQIVNDFQKGDIAEGYSVSREKKESFPLTVTSAQKNPTAFYLCASSLGLAVDTQYFGPGTRLTVL.

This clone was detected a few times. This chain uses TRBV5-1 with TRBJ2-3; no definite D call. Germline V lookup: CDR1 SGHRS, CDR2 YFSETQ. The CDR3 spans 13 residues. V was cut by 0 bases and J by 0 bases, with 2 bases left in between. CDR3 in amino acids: CASSLGSTDTQYF. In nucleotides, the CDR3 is TGCGCCAGCAGCTTGGGTAGCACAGATACGCAGTATTTT.

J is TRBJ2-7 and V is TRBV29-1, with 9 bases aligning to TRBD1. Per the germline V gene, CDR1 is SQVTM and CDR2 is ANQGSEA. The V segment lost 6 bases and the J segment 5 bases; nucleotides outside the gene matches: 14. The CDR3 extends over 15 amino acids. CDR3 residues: CSVLKPGQGVHEQYF. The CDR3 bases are TGCAGCGTACTAAAACCGGGACAGGGAGTACACGAGCAGTACTTC.

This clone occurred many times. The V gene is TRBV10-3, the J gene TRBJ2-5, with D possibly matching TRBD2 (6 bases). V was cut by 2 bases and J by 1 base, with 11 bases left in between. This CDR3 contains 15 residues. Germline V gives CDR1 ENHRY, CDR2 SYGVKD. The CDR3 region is CAISEVAGTQETQYF. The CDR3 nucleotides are TGTGCCATCAGTGAGGTGGCGGGGACCCAAGAGACCCAGTACTTC.

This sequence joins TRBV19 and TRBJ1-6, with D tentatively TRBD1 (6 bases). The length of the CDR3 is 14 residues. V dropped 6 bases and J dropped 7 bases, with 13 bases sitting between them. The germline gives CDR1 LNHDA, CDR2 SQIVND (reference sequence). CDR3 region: CASSAAQGNSPLHF. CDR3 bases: TGTGCCAGTAGCGCGGCTCAGGGGAATTCACCCCTCCACTTT.

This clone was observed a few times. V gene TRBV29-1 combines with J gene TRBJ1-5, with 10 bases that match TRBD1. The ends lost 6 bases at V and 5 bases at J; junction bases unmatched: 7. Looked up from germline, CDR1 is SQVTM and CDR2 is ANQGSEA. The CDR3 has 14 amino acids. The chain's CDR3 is CSVLTGGGDQPQHF. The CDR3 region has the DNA TGCAGCGTCCTGACAGGGGGCGGAGATCAGCCCCAGCATTTT.

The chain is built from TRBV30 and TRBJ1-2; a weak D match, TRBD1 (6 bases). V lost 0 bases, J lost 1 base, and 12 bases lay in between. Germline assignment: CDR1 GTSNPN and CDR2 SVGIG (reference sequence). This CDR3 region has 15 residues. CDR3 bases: TGTGCCTGGAGTGTACGGGCCAGGGGTAACTATGGCTACACCTTC. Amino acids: CAWSVRARGNYGYTF. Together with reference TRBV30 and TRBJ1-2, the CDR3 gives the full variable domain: SQTIHQWPATLVQPVGSPLSLECTVEGTSNPNLYWYRQAAGRGLQLLFYSVGIGQISSEVPQNLSASRPQDRQFILSSKKLLLSDSGFYLCAWSVRARGNYGYTFGSGTRLTVV.

The CDR3 DNA sequence: TGTGCCAGCAGCTTAGAGGGGTCGGCGGAGCAGTACTTC. The encoded protein is CASSLEGSAEQYF. The chain recombines TRBV11-3 with TRBJ2-7, with D unresolved. Trimming cost V 0 bases and J 7 bases, with 10 bases left between them. CDR3 length equals 13 residues. The germline gives CDR1 SGHNT, CDR2 YENEEA.

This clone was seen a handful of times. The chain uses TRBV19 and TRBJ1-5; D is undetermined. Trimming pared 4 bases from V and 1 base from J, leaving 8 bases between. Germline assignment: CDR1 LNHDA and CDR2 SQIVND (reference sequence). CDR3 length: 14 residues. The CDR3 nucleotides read TGTGCCAGTAGTACGTACCAAAGCAATCAGCCCCAGCATTTT. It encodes CASSTYQSNQPQHF.

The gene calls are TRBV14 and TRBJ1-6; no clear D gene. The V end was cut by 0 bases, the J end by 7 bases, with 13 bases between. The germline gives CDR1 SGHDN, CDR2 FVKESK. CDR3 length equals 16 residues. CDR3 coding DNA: TGTGCCAGCAGCCAAGACGGCGGATCACTAAATTCACCCCTCCACTTT. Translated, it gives CASSQDGGSLNSPLHF. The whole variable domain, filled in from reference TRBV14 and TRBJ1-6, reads EAGVTQFPSHSVIEKGQTVTLRCDPISGHDNLYWYRRVMGKEIKFLLHFVKESKQDESGMPNNRFLAERTGGTYSTLKVQPAELEDSGVYFCASSQDGGSLNSPLHFGNGTRLTVT.

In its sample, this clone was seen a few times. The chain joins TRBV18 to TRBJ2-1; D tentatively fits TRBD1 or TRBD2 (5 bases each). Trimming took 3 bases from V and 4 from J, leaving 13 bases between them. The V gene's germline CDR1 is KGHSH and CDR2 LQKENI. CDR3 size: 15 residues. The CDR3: CASSPPGRTYNEQFF. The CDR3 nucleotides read TGTGCCAGCTCACCCCCGGGACGGACGTACAATGAGCAGTTCTTC. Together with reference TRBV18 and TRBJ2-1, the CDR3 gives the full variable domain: NAGVMQNPRHLVRRRGQEARLRCSPMKGHSHVYWYRQLPEEGLKFMVYLQKENIIDESGMPKERFSAEFPKEGPSILRIQQVVRGDSAAYFCASSPPGRTYNEQFFGPGTRLTVL.

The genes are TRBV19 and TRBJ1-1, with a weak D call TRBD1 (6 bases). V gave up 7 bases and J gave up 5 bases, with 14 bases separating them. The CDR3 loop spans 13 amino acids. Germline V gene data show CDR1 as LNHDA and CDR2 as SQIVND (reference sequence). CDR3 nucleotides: TGTGCCAGTAACCAGGGGTCTAAAACTGAAGCTTTCTTT. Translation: CASNQGSKTEAFF.

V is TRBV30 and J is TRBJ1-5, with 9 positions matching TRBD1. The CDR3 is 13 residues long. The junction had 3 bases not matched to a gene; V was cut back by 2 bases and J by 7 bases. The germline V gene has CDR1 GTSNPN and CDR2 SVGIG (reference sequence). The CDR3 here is CAWSTQGAQPQHF. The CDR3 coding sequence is TGTGCCTGGAGTACACAGGGGGCCCAGCCCCAGCATTTT.

The CDR3 region is CASSPDRGNQPQHF. The CDR3 region has the DNA TGTGCCAGCAGCCCAGACAGGGGCAATCAGCCCCAGCATTTT. The rearrangement links TRBV4-2 to TRBJ1-5; 7 bases map to TRBD1. The CDR3 contains 14 residues. Germline CDR1 and CDR2: LGHNA and YNFKEQ. Germline trimming cut 4 bases from V and 2 bases from J; bases unmatched to any gene: 2.

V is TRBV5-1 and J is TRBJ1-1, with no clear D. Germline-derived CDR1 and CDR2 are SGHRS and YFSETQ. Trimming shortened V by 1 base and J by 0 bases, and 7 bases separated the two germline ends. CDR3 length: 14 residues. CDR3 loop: CASSLLQMNTEAFF. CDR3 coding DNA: TGCGCCAGCAGCTTGTTACAGATGAACACTGAAGCTTTCTTT.

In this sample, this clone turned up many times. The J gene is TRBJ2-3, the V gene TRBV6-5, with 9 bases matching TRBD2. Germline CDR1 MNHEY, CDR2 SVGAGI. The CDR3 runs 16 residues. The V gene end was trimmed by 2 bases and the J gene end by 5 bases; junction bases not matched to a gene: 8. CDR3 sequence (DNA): TGTGCCAGCAGTTACCTGAGAGCGGGGGGAGGAGATACGCAGTATTTT. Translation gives CASSYLRAGGGDTQYF.

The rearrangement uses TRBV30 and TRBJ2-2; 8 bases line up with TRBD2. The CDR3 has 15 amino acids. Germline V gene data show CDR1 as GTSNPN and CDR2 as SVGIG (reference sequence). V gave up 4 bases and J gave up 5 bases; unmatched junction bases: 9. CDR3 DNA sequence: TGTGCCTGGAACCCGGGACTAGGTCCAACCGGGGAGCTGTTTTTT. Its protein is CAWNPGLGPTGELFF.

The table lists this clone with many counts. CDR3 nucleotides: TGCGCCAGCAGCCAAGAACTACAGGGCAGCTCCTATAATTCACCCCTCCACTTT. Amino acids: CASSQELQGSSYNSPLHF. This chain uses TRBV4-3 with TRBJ1-6, with TRBD1 as a possible D gene (6 bases). Germline CDR1 and CDR2: LGHNA and YSLEER. This CDR3 contains 18 residues. The V end was cut by 0 bases, the J end by 0 bases, with 12 bases between.

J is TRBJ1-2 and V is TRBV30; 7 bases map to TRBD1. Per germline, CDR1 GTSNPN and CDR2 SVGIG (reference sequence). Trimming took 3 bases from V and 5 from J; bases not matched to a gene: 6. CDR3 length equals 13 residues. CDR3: CAWSGQAVYGYTF. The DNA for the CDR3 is TGTGCCTGGAGCGGACAGGCCGTTTATGGCTACACCTTC.

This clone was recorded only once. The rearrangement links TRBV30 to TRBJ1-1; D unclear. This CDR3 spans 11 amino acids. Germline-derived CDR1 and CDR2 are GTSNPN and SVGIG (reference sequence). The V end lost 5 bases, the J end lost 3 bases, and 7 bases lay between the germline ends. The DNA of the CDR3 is TGTGCCTGGGAGAGGGACACTGAAGCTTTCTTT. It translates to CAWERDTEAFF.